The clone carrying this TCR beta chain has a handful of counts. Antigen specificity is unknown. This entry is derived from a study of T cells in Graves' hyperthyroidism and ophthalmopathy. Whole-study findings and limits: Most thyroid clonotypes that were expanded above 0.001 also turned up in blood.

Amplification of TCR beta CDR3 regions used RNA as the template. Initially, a first-round RT-PCR of the TCR CDR3 employed the HTBI primer set. TCRdb re-derived calls from the multiplex PCR reads in MiXCR, one entry per CDR3 protein. The sample yields approximately 600,000 distinct CDR3 sequences, about 20% seen once. Trimming left V 5 bases short and J 1 base short, with 11 bases between. CDR3 length: 14 amino acids. Germline V gives CDR1 SEHNR, CDR2 FQNEAQ (reference sequence). Exclusions: uncontrolled infection, other autoimmune disease, pregnancy, lactation. Material for sequencing was blood. This sequence was found in a man aged 30 to 39 with Graves' ophthalmopathy. The chain uses TRBV7-9 and TRBJ2-5; D perhaps matches TRBD2 (5 bases). The CDR3 DNA follows: TGTGCCAGCAGCCGAGGAGGAGTCCAAGAGACCCAGTACTTC. Protein sequence: CASSRGGVQETQYF.